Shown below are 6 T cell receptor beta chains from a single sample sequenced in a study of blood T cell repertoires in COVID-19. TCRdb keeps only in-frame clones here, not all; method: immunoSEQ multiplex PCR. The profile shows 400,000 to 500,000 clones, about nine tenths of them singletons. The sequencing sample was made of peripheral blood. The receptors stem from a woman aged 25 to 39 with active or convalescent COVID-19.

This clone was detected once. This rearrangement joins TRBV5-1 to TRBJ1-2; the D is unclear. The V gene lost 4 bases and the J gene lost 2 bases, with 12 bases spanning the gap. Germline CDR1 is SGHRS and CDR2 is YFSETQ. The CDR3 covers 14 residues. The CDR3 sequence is CASSPPLENYGYTF. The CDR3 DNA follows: TGCGCCAGCAGCCCCCCGCTGGAGAACTATGGCTACACCTTC.

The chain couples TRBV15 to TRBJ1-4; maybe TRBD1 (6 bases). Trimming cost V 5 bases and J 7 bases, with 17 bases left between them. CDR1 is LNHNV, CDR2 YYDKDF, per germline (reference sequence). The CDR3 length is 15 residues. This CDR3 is CATSEARGLIEKLFF. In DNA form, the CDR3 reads TGTGCCACCAGCGAGGCCAGGGGCTTAATTGAAAAACTGTTTTTT.

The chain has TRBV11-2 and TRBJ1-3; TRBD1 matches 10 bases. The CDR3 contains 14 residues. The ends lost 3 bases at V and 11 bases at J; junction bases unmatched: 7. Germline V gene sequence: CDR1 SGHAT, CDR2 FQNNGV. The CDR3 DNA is TGTGCCAGCAGCTTCGGGACAGGGGAAACCGCCATATATTTT. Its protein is CASSFGTGETAIYF.

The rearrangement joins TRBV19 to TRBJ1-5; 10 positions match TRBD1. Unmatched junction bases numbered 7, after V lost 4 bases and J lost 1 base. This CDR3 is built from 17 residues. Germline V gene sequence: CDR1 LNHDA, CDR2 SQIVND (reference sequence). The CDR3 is CASSTQGTGVSNQPQHF. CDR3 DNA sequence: TGTGCCAGTAGTACCCAAGGGACAGGGGTGAGCAATCAGCCCCAGCATTTT.

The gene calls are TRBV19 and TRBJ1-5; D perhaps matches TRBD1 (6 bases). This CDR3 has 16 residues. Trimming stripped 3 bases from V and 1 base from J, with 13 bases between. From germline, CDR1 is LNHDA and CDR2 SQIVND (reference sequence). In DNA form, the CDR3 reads TGTGCCAGTAGTATCGAAGAGGGGGACAGCAATCAGCCCCAGCATTTT. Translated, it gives CASSIEEGDSNQPQHF.

CDR3 region: CASSLGQGVENIQYF. The CDR3, as DNA: TGCGCCAGCAGCTTGGGACAGGGGGTCGAAAACATTCAGTACTTC. The rearrangement joins TRBV5-1 to TRBJ2-4; 9 positions agree with TRBD1. Germline CDR1 SGHRS, CDR2 YFSETQ. CDR3 length: 15 amino acids. V dropped 0 bases and J dropped 5; count of bases not matched to a gene: 3.